This TCR beta chain comes out of a study of OX40 agonist ivuxolimab in advanced cancers. For the study at large: Two patients with cutaneous melanoma and one with hepatocellular carcinoma, three in total, showed partial responses.

The repertoire was sequenced with immunoSEQ multiplex PCR; TCRdb's copy has only in-frame clones and lacks some. Among approximately 71,000 clones listed, nearly 85% were seen once. Germline V gene lookup returns CDR1 SGHTS and CDR2 YDEGEE. This CDR3 has 14 residues. Trimming left V 2 bases short and J 1 base short, with 9 bases between. Patients with a history of autoimmune disease or on systemic immunosuppression were excluded. Overall study results and limits: In a subset of nonresponders, normalized T-cell clonal expansion was also low. Among T cells, CD8+ cells averaged more expanded clones than CD4+ cells.

This clone was recorded only once. The antigen is not known. The TCR was taken from an adult with an advanced solid tumor such as melanoma, head and neck, liver or kidney cancer. V is TRBV5-8 and J is TRBJ1-1; D gene ambiguous. The source material was CD4+ or CD8+ T cells sorted from blood, sampled in a trial of the OX40 agonist ivuxolimab. In DNA form, the CDR3 reads TGTGCCAGCAGCTTACGTGGGAAGAACACTGAAGCTTTCTTT. Amino acid sequence: CASSLRGKNTEAFF.